The 22 T cell receptor beta chains below were found in one sample sequenced in a study of T-cell reconstitution after alpha-beta-depleted transplantation in children. A TCRbeta library incorporating unique molecular identifiers was prepared. MiXCR was run by TCRdb on the PCR reads, yielding one entry per CDR3 protein. The data contain about a million distinct CDR3 sequences, about 29% of them singletons. The sequencing used PBMCs, mostly from graft donor cells, collected 360 days after TCRalphabeta/CD19-depleted stem cell transplant. These receptors were obtained from a boy under two years old who had a stem cell transplant for SCID, so the T cells may come from the graft donor.

V is TRBV12-3 or TRBV12-4 and J is TRBJ2-1, with D tentatively TRBD2 (7 bases). There are 22 residues in the CDR3. Trimming pared 5 bases from V and 3 bases from J, leaving 35 bases between. The CDR3 loop reads CASSVPKRETSWGAVDYNEQFF. The CDR3 DNA sequence: TGTGCCAGCAGTGTGCCTAAAAGGGAGACTAGCTGGGGGGCAGTGGACTACAATGAGCAGTTCTTC.

This rearrangement joins TRBV28 to TRBJ1-5; no reliable D call. Trimming stripped 2 bases from V and 3 bases from J, with 11 bases between. The CDR3 extends over 15 amino acids. Germline loops: CDR1 MDHEN, CDR2 SYDVKM. The CDR3 region has the DNA TGTGCCAGCAGTTTAGGCCAGTCCTACAATCAGCCCCAGCATTTT. Amino acid sequence: CASSLGQSYNQPQHF.

This chain uses TRBV4-3 with TRBJ2-2; 8 positions agree with TRBD2. Per the germline V gene, CDR1 is LGHNA and CDR2 is YSLEER. The V and J ends lost 4 bases and 3 bases, in that order; junction bases with no gene match: 7. The CDR3 extends over 16 amino acids. CDR3 in DNA: TGCGCCAGCAGCCCCCAGCGGGGGACCTACACCGGGGAGCTGTTTTTT. Residues: CASSPQRGTYTGELFF.

V and J are TRBV6-2 or TRBV6-3 and TRBJ1-1; D not certain. CDR1 and CDR2 from the germline V gene are MNHEY and SVGEGT. The V end lost 0 bases, the J end lost 5 bases, and 10 bases lay between the germline ends. The CDR3 length is 14 residues. In DNA form, the CDR3 reads TGTGCCAGCAGTTACTCGGGCAGGACGACTGAAGCTTTCTTT. Protein sequence: CASSYSGRTTEAFF.

This clonotype was seen many times. The chain combines TRBV6-1 with TRBJ2-2; the D gene is possibly TRBD2 (5 bases). The CDR3 runs 14 residues. Per the germline V gene, CDR1 is MNHNS and CDR2 is SASEGT. The germline V and J ends were trimmed by 5 bases and 0 bases, with 7 bases remaining between them. The DNA for the CDR3 is TGTGCCAGCAGTACCGGGGCGAACACCGGGGAGCTGTTTTTT. Translated, it gives CASSTGANTGELFF.

This chain uses TRBV5-4 with TRBJ2-3; TRBD2 agrees at 10 bases. The CDR3 contains 19 residues. V gave up 0 bases and J gave up 0 bases; unmatched junction bases: 10. Germline V gene data show CDR1 as SGHNT and CDR2 as YYREEE (reference sequence). DNA for the CDR3: TGTGCCAGCAGCTTGGGTAGCGGGGGGAATGAAGTTAGCACAGATACGCAGTATTTT. Encoded protein: CASSLGSGGNEVSTDTQYF.

This clonotype occurred a few times. The rearrangement joins TRBV9 to TRBJ2-1; D may be TRBD2 (5 bases). The CDR3 is made up of 16 amino acids. V lost 0 bases to trimming and J lost 3 bases, with 13 bases between them. Germline values: CDR1 SGDLS, CDR2 YYNGEE. CDR3 sequence: CASSVGGPSLYNEQFF. CDR3 coding DNA: TGTGCCAGCAGCGTAGGAGGGCCTTCGCTCTACAATGAGCAGTTCTTC.

The rearrangement links TRBV24-1 to TRBJ2-1; D is unclear. The CDR3 loop spans 14 amino acids. Germline values: CDR1 KGHDR, CDR2 SFDVKD. Between the trimmed V and J ends, which lost 5 bases and 0 bases, there was a span of 7 bases. The DNA of the CDR3 is TGTGCCACCAGTGCTCGTAGCTCCTACAATGAGCAGTTCTTC. The encoded protein is CATSARSSYNEQFF.

This clonotype was seen only a few times. This sequence may be a read error, since a much larger clone differs from it by one base. The rearrangement uses TRBV20-1 and TRBJ1-1, with unresolved D. V lost 2 bases to trimming and J lost 5 bases, with 6 bases between them. Germline V gene data show CDR1 as DFQATT and CDR2 as SNEGSKA (reference sequence). The CDR3 extends over 11 amino acids. CDR3 sequence (DNA): TGCAGTGCTAGAAAGAAGACTGAAGCTTTCTTT. Amino acids: CSARKKTEAFF.

This clonotype was counted a few times. The genes are TRBV12-3 or TRBV12-4 and TRBJ2-7; 8 positions match TRBD1. This CDR3 is built from 15 residues. Losses at the gene ends were 6 bases for V and 4 bases for J; bases not matched to a gene: 11. CDR3 residues: CASSLFADRDYEQYF. DNA for the CDR3: TGTGCCAGCAGCCTCTTTGCGGACAGGGATTACGAGCAGTACTTC.

This clonotype was seen a few times. The chain uses TRBV5-1 and TRBJ2-2; D unclear. The length of the CDR3 is 14 residues. V lost 0 bases, J lost 6 bases, and 9 bases lay in between. Per the germline V gene, CDR1 is SGHRS and CDR2 is YFSETQ. CDR3 residues: CASSLVADAGELFF. The CDR3, as DNA: TGCGCCAGCAGCTTGGTGGCGGATGCCGGGGAGCTGTTTTTT.

The V gene is TRBV5-1, the J gene TRBJ2-5; D possibly corresponds to TRBD2 (5 bases). Germline CDR1 and CDR2: SGHRS and YFSETQ. This CDR3 contains 15 residues. V gave up 4 bases and J gave up 2 bases, with 15 bases separating them. CDR3 protein: CASSPDFPLQETQYF. In nucleotides, the CDR3 is TGCGCCAGCAGCCCGGACTTTCCGCTACAAGAGACCCAGTACTTC.

This sequence joins TRBV29-1 and TRBJ1-1, with 7 bases matching TRBD1. Germline V gives CDR1 SQVTM, CDR2 ANQGSEA. The CDR3 has 12 residues. Trimming took 3 bases from V and 11 from J; bases not matched to a gene: 9. CDR3: CSVDSDRRKAFF. CDR3 nucleotide sequence: TGCAGCGTTGACTCGGACAGGAGGAAGGCTTTCTTT.

This clonotype was seen a handful of times. The chain carries TRBV12-3 or TRBV12-4 and TRBJ2-2; D is unresolved. V gave up 3 bases and J gave up 1 base, with 9 bases separating them. The CDR3 has 15 amino acids. The CDR3, as DNA: TGTGCCAGCAGTTTTCGTCAGCAGAACACCGGGGAGCTGTTTTTT. Its protein product is CASSFRQQNTGELFF.

The chain has TRBV20-1 and TRBJ2-5, with D possibly TRBD1 on 5 matching bases. CDR1 DFQATT and CDR2 SNEGSKA come from the germline V gene (reference sequence). V gave up 0 bases and J gave up 6 bases, with 14 bases separating them. This CDR3 is built from 14 residues. CDR3 sequence: CSAREWSGIKTQYF. CDR3 nucleotide sequence: TGCAGTGCTAGAGAGTGGTCAGGGATAAAGACCCAGTACTTC.

This chain connects TRBV20-1 to TRBJ1-1; no clear D gene. Germline V lookup: CDR1 DFQATT, CDR2 SNEGSKA (reference sequence). The V and J ends lost 1 base and 5 bases respectively, with 8 bases between them. The CDR3 consists of 12 residues. CDR3 DNA sequence: TGCAGTGCTAGAGGCGACACAACTGAAGCTTTCTTT. Its protein is CSARGDTTEAFF.

This clonotype was counted between two and nine times. The V gene is TRBV5-1, the J gene TRBJ1-5; tentative D call: TRBD1 (6 bases). CDR3 size: 17 residues. V lost 2 bases and J lost 0, with 15 bases in between. The germline V gene has CDR1 SGHRS and CDR2 YFSETQ. The CDR3 loop is CASSFYSDRPSNQPQHF. The CDR3 nucleotides read TGCGCCAGCAGCTTTTACTCCGACAGGCCTAGCAATCAGCCCCAGCATTTT.

The chain uses TRBV6-5 and TRBJ1-6, with D uncertain. The CDR3 extends over 17 amino acids. V was clipped by 2 bases and J by 9 bases, with 20 bases between them. Germline V lookup: CDR1 MNHEY, CDR2 SVGAGI. The CDR3 DNA reads TGTGCCAGCAGTTACGGGTGGGCGGGATCCGGATCTTCACCCCTCCACTTT. This sequence encodes CASSYGWAGSGSSPLHF.

This clonotype has just a few counts. This chain links TRBV20-1 with TRBJ2-1; 8 bases match TRBD2. Unmatched junction bases numbered 13, after V lost 5 bases and J lost 1 base. CDR1 is DFQATT and CDR2 is SNEGSKA in the germline V gene (reference sequence). The CDR3 consists of 17 residues. CDR3 sequence: CSAPPLGRGESYNEQFF. CDR3 nucleotide sequence: TGCAGTGCTCCCCCCTTAGGGCGGGGGGAATCCTACAATGAGCAGTTCTTC.

The chain employs TRBV5-1 and TRBJ2-1, with 7 bases that match TRBD1. The CDR3 is 15 amino acids. Trimming took 0 bases from V and 8 from J; bases not matched to a gene: 8. CDR1 is SGHRS and CDR2 is YFSETQ in the germline V gene. The DNA of the CDR3 is TGCGCCAGCAGCTTGGCCGGACAGGCGCCACATGAGCAGTTCTTC. Protein product: CASSLAGQAPHEQFF.

This chain connects TRBV9 to TRBJ2-2; tentative D call: TRBD2 (6 bases). V was trimmed by 2 bases and J by 6 bases, leaving 14 bases between them. CDR3 length: 15 residues. CDR1 and CDR2 (germline): SGDLS, YYNGEE. The CDR3 here is CASSVGTLGPGELFF. In nucleotides, the CDR3 is TGTGCCAGCAGCGTCGGGACTTTGGGACCCGGGGAGCTGTTTTTT.

This chain uses TRBV7-8 with TRBJ2-1; 8 bases match TRBD2. The CDR3 consists of 17 residues. Germline CDR1 is SGHVS and CDR2 is FQNEAQ. J gave up 2 bases and V 0 bases, and 6 bases lay outside the gene matches. In nucleotides, the CDR3 is TGTGCCAGCAGCTTAGCGGTAGCGGGGCCAACCTACAATGAGCAGTTCTTC. Its translation: CASSLAVAGPTYNEQFF. Looking up the rest from reference TRBV7-8 and TRBJ2-1 gives the full variable domain: GAGVSQSPRYKVAKRGQDVALRCDPISGHVSLFWYQQALGQGPEFLTYFQNEAQLDKSGLPSDRFFAERPEGSVSTLKIQRTQQEDSAVYLCASSLAVAGPTYNEQFFGPGTRLTVL.